The next 23 T cell receptor beta chains were all read from a single sample in a study of tumor and adjacent non-tumor tissue in lung cancer. The template was RNA from unsorted bulk tissue. This non-tumor lung sample came from over 3 cm beyond the tumor edge. TCRbeta libraries were built with three rounds of nested PCR, modified from ARM-PCR. TCRdb processed the multiplex PCR reads anew with MiXCR; each CDR3 protein has one entry. The table lists 75,000 to 90,000 distinct CDR3 sequences, roughly 77% of them singletons, with about a fifth in the top ten. Sequenced input: distant non-tumor lung tissue. The receptors derive from a woman between 50 and 59 years old with non-small cell lung cancer.

Concerning this clonotype: A read error may account for a junction end that differs from germline. V is TRBV11-2 and J is TRBJ2-7; no firm D call. Germline CDR1 and CDR2: SGHAT and FQNNGV. This CDR3 has 13 amino acids. CDR3 loop: CGSSLTDSYDKYF. As DNA, the CDR3 is TGTGGCAGCAGCTTAACAGATTCCTACGATAAGTACTTC.

On this clonotype: Since a much larger clone is just one base distant, this may be a read error. V usage is TRBV11-2 and J usage is TRBJ1-1; D possibly corresponds to TRBD1 (6 bases). Germline lookup yields CDR1 SGHAT and CDR2 FQNNGV. The CDR3 has 13 residues. CDR3 in DNA: TGTGCCAGCATCTTAGGGGGGCAAACTGAAGCTTTCTTT. It codes for CASILGGQTEAFF.

On this clonotype itself: At one boundary the junction diverges from the germline segment, which might be a read error. For the CDR3, the DNA is TGCAGTGTTGTGGGGCCTCGACAGGGGAAGGATGAGCAGTACTTC. Protein: CSVVGPRQGKDEQYF. The J gene is TRBJ2-7, the V gene TRBV29-1, with TRBD1 identical over 8 bases. This CDR3 region has 15 residues. Germline V gene data show CDR1 as SQVTM and CDR2 as ANQGSEA.

This clonotype appeared a few times. The chain employs TRBV28 and TRBJ2-3, with D perhaps TRBD1 or TRBD2 (6 bases each). Trimming left V 11 bases short and J 4 bases short, with 19 bases between. The CDR3 is made up of 14 amino acids. From germline, CDR1 is MDHEN and CDR2 SYDVKM. In DNA, the CDR3 is TGTGCCTGCGGGACAACTAGAAGCGCAGATACGCAGTATTTT. Translating it yields CACGTTRSADTQYF.

As concerns this clonotype: Germline and junction disagree at one end, which may indicate a read error. The J gene is TRBJ2-7, the V gene TRBV6-5, with TRBD2 matching 8 bases. Looked up from germline, CDR1 is MNHEY and CDR2 is SVGAGI. CDR3 length: 15 amino acids. CDR3 residues: CTSTTLGGGQGEQYF. CDR3 nucleotides: TGTACCAGCACCACACTCGGCGGGGGGCAAGGAGAGCAGTACTTC.

Regarding this clonotype: One junction end does not reproduce the germline sequence, and a read error may be involved. This chain links TRBV11-2 with TRBJ2-4; D is ambiguous. Germline loops: CDR1 SGHAT, CDR2 FQNNGV. This CDR3 has 16 amino acids. CDR3 coding DNA: TGTGCCAGCAGCCCAGCACAGACGATAGCCATAAACATTCAGTATTTC. Translation gives CASSPAQTIAINIQYF.

With respect to this clonotype: The junction differs from germline at one of its ends, possibly a read error. This chain links TRBV12-3 or TRBV12-4 with TRBJ1-2; D remains ambiguous. There are 16 residues in the CDR3. CDR3 residues: CASSLARGRTNYGCTF. CDR3 nucleotides: TGTGCCAGCAGTTTAGCGCGGGGTAGGACTAACTATGGCTGCACCTTC.

This clonotype was recorded a few times. A read error is possible here, since a much larger clone lies one base away. V gene TRBV7-9 combines with J gene TRBJ2-5, with a possible D match to TRBD1 (5 bases). The CDR3 is 14 amino acids. CDR1 is SEHNR, CDR2 FQNEAQ, per germline (reference sequence). The CDR3 sequence: CTSTLQGFGQTQYF. CDR3 sequence (DNA): TGTACCAGCACCCTTCAGGGCTTCGGGCAGACCCAGTACTTC. Variable domain in full (rest from reference TRBV7-9 and TRBJ2-5): DTGVSQNPRHKITKRGQNVTFRCDPISEHNRLYWYRQTLGQGPEFLTYFQNEAQLEKSRLLSDRFSAERPKGSFSTLEIQRTEQGDSAMYLCTSTLQGFGQTQYFGPGTRLLVL.

The chain couples TRBV11-2 to TRBJ2-2; perhaps TRBD1 as D (5 bases). The CDR3 contains 17 residues. Germline-derived CDR1 and CDR2 are SGHAT and FQNNGV. Trimming shortened V by 6 bases and J by 1 base, and 18 bases separated the two germline ends. This CDR3 reads CASSCDVGEVNTGELFF. CDR3 nucleotides: TGTGCCAGCAGTTGCGATGTAGGGGAAGTGAACACCGGGGAGCTGTTTTTT.

This clonotype was counted between two and nine times. This may be a read error, as it is one base from a much larger clone. The CDR3 nucleotides read TGTGCCAGCAGATACCTAGCGGGTACAGATACGCTGTATTTT. It encodes CASRYLAGTDTLYF. This chain uses TRBV7-8 with TRBJ2-3; 8 bases fit TRBD2. The germline V gene has CDR1 SGHVS and CDR2 FQNEAQ. The CDR3 extends over 14 amino acids.

Points on this clonotype: No conserved phenylalanine or tryptophan ends this CDR3, so it is likely a read error. The genes are TRBV28 and TRBJ1-2; D gene uncertain. The length of the CDR3 is 14 residues. Per germline, CDR1 MDHEN and CDR2 SYDVKM. CDR3 DNA: TGTGGCAGCAGCTTAGGTCTAGTAGGGTATGGCTACACCCTC. Amino acid sequence: CGSSLGLVGYGYTL.

Only one count was recorded for this clonotype. An end of the junction differs from the germline gene, which may be a read error. The rearrangement uses TRBV7-2 and TRBJ2-7, with 7 nucleotides matching TRBD2. Per the germline V gene, CDR1 is SGHTA and CDR2 is FQGNSA. This CDR3 contains 15 residues. CDR3 bases: TGTGCCAGCAGCTTAGCGGGACTACTCTCCTACGAGGAGTACTTC. Encoded protein: CASSLAGLLSYEEYF.

Of note for this clonotype: The junction departs from germline at one end; a sequencing error may be responsible. The V call is TRBV6-6, the J call TRBJ2-3; 10 positions match TRBD2. The CDR3 extends over 14 amino acids. The germline gives CDR1 MNHNY, CDR2 SVGAGI (reference sequence). The CDR3 reads CASRRLAGTDTHYF. The CDR3 coding sequence is TGTGCCAGCAGAAGACTAGCGGGCACAGATACGCATTATTTT.

The count of this clonotype is one. The genes are TRBV4-2 and TRBJ2-7; D is unclear. The CDR3 runs to 13 residues. Trimming left V 1 base short and J 3 bases short, with 7 bases between. Germline V gene lookup returns CDR1 LGHNA and CDR2 YNFKEQ. Here the CDR3 DNA reads TGTGCCAGCAGCCAAGCAAGTGACTACGAGCAGTACTTC. Translated, it gives CASSQASDYEQYF.

In the case of this clonotype: A read error is likely, as this CDR3 ends without the conserved phenylalanine or tryptophan. The genes are TRBV14 and TRBJ2-1; 8 nucleotides agree with TRBD2. The CDR3 extends over 16 amino acids. CDR1 and CDR2 (germline): SGHDN, FVKESK. The DNA of the CDR3 is TGTGCCAGTAGCCATTTTAAGCGGGAGTTCTACAATGAGCAGTTCTCC. This translates into CASSHFKREFYNEQFS.

This rearrangement joins TRBV12-3 or TRBV12-4 to TRBJ1-5, with D perhaps TRBD1 (6 bases). V was cut by 7 bases and J by 8 bases, with 15 bases left in between. This CDR3 is built from 13 residues. The CDR3 loop is CASKGRGSKPQHF. In DNA, the CDR3 is TGTGCCAGCAAGGGCAGGGGCAGTAAGCCCCAGCATTTT.

This clonotype came up a few times. This may be a read error, as it is one base from a much larger clone. V gene TRBV20-1 combines with J gene TRBJ1-1; D is possibly TRBD1 (5 bases). Germline CDR1 reads DFQATT; CDR2 reads SNEGSKA (reference sequence). CDR3 length: 15 residues. CDR3 amino acids: CSARDVKGMDTEDFF. The CDR3 DNA follows: TGCAGTGCTAGAGATGTAAAGGGGATGGACACTGAAGATTTCTTT.

With respect to this clonotype: Since a much larger clone is just one base distant, this may be a read error. The chain is built from TRBV11-2 and TRBJ1-1, with 7 positions matching TRBD1. Per germline, CDR1 SGHAT and CDR2 FQNNGV. The CDR3 contains 13 residues. The CDR3 sequence is CASSLGQGTEASF. The CDR3 DNA reads as TGTGCCAGCAGCTTAGGACAGGGAACTGAAGCTTCCTTT.

A note on this clonotype: This clone may be a read error of a much larger clone one base away. The chain carries TRBV12-3 or TRBV12-4 and TRBJ2-5; 9 bases line up with TRBD2. The CDR3 totals 14 residues. CDR3: CANSLQLAGETQYF. Here the CDR3 DNA reads TGTGCCAACAGTTTACAACTAGCGGGAGAGACCCAGTACTTC.

Notes on this clonotype: An end of the junction does not agree with germline; a read error may underlie this. The rearrangement joins TRBV4-1 to TRBJ2-7; D remains ambiguous. The CDR3 length is 12 residues. Germline V gives CDR1 MGHRA, CDR2 YSYEKL. CDR3: CANSQVGYKQYF. CDR3 coding DNA: TGCGCCAACAGCCAAGTAGGCTACAAGCAGTACTTC.

Points on this clonotype: The junction departs from the called germline gene at one end, perhaps through a read error. The chain carries TRBV5-1 and TRBJ2-1, with no clear D. The germline gives CDR1 SGHRS, CDR2 YFSETQ. This CDR3 is 13 amino acids long. CDR3 sequence: CANSLNTNNEQFF. The CDR3 DNA is TGCGCCAACAGCTTGAACACCAACAATGAGCAGTTCTTC.

The CDR3 DNA sequence: TGCGCCAGCAGCAAGACCCTGGCGGGAGATGGCGAGCAGTACTTC. Translating gives CASSKTLAGDGEQYF. This chain links TRBV4-1 with TRBJ2-7, with TRBD2 matching 7 bases. This CDR3 spans 15 amino acids. Germline trimming cut 5 bases from V and 6 bases from J; bases unmatched to any gene: 13. Germline loops: CDR1 MGHRA, CDR2 YSYEKL.

On this clonotype itself: The junction does not match germline at one end; this may be a read error. The rearrangement links TRBV11-2 to TRBJ2-7, with D perhaps TRBD1 or TRBD2 (7 bases each). Germline V lookup: CDR1 SGHAT, CDR2 FQNNGV. The CDR3 consists of 15 residues. In nucleotides, the CDR3 is TGTGCCAGCAGCCCCTGGACAGGACTAGGTCGCGAGCAGTGCTTC. Encoded protein: CASSPWTGLGREQCF.